The 25 T cell receptor beta chains in this list originate from one sample, sequenced in a study of T-cell reconstitution after alpha-beta-depleted transplantation in children. During its preparation, the TCRbeta library received unique molecular identifiers. TCRdb processed the PCR reads anew with MiXCR; each CDR3 protein has one entry. The data contain under 300,000 distinct CDR3 sequences, approximately 10% of them singletons. The starting material was peripheral blood, obtained 180 days after TCRalphabeta/CD19-depleted stem cell transplant. The receptors originated from a male patient aged 2 to 9 who had a stem cell transplant for chronic granulomatous disease, so the T cells may come from the graft donor.

This clonotype was seen ten or more times. Written as DNA, the CDR3 is TGTGCCAGCAGCTTGGCGGTGTTGACAGATACGCAGTATTTT. It codes for CASSLAVLTDTQYF. J is TRBJ2-3 and V is TRBV5-6; D remains ambiguous. Per germline, CDR1 SGHDT and CDR2 YYEEEE. This CDR3 has 14 amino acids. Trimming removed 0 bases at V and 3 bases at J, with 8 bases between. The whole variable domain, filled in from reference TRBV5-6 and TRBJ2-3, reads DAGVTQSPTHLIKTRGQQVTLRCSPKSGHDTVSWYQQALGQGPQFIFQYYEEEERQRGNFPDRFSGHQFPNYSSELNVNALLLGDSALYLCASSLAVLTDTQYFGPGTRLTVL.

This clonotype was seen repeatedly, ten times or more. The V call is TRBV4-3, the J call TRBJ2-7; weak D call: TRBD1 (5 bases). V was trimmed by 0 bases and J by 0 bases, leaving 9 bases between them. Germline CDR1 reads LGHNA; CDR2 reads YSLEER. This CDR3 spans 15 amino acids. The CDR3 DNA reads as TGCGCCAGCAGCCAAGACAGGGCCTACTCCTACGAGCAGTACTTC. This translates into CASSQDRAYSYEQYF.

This clonotype has ten or more counts. The chain couples TRBV20-1 to TRBJ2-7; D uncertain. The CDR3 length is 14 residues. Deletions cut 5 bases from V and 4 bases from J, with 18 bases between. Germline V lookup: CDR1 DFQATT, CDR2 SNEGSKA (reference sequence). In nucleotides, the CDR3 is TGCAGTGCTGATACCACCAAAGGACGTTACGAGCAGTACTTC. Protein: CSADTTKGRYEQYF.

Notes on this clonotype: A read error is possible here, since a much larger clone lies one base away. The J gene is TRBJ2-7, the V gene TRBV29-1; possibly TRBD1 for D (5 bases). The CDR3 is 12 residues long. CDR1 and CDR2 from the germline V gene are SQVTM and ANQGSEA. The CDR3 nucleotides read TGCAGCGTTGAAGCGGACACCTACGAGCTGTACTTC. Translated, it gives CSVEADTYELYF.

This sequence joins TRBV18 and TRBJ2-6; D remains unclear. V lost 0 bases, J lost 0 bases, and 3 bases lay in between. Germline-derived CDR1 and CDR2 are KGHSH and LQKENI. The CDR3 spans 15 residues. CDR3 sequence (DNA): TGTGCCAGCTCACCACCGAACTCTGGGGCCAACGTCCTGACTTTC. This sequence encodes CASSPPNSGANVLTF.

This clonotype has a count of ten or more. This chain connects TRBV29-1 to TRBJ2-4; a possible D gene is TRBD2 (5 bases). The CDR3 totals 11 residues. V lost 4 bases and J 9 bases, leaving 10 bases between the germline ends. Germline values: CDR1 SQVTM, CDR2 ANQGSEA. The CDR3 bases are TGCAGCGTTGCTCAGGCGGGCATTCAGTACTTC. Encoded protein: CSVAQAGIQYF.

About this clonotype itself: It may be a read error: a sequence one base away is much more abundant. This is likely a read error, given that the CDR3 carries no conserved phenylalanine or tryptophan at its end. The V and J genes are TRBV29-1 and TRBJ2-3, with unresolved D. Trimming shortened V by 4 bases and J by 0 bases, and 8 bases separated the two germline ends. The germline CDR1 and CDR2 sequences are SQVTM and ANQGSEA. This CDR3 region has 13 residues. CDR3 protein: CSVVLVSTDTQYC. Written as DNA, the CDR3 is TGCAGCGTTGTCCTGGTTAGCACAGATACGCAGTATTGT.

This clonotype occurred a few times. V is TRBV21-1 and J is TRBJ1-2; the table's D call TRBD1 went unverified against the DNA. TRBV21-1 is a listed pseudogene. CDR3 size: 14 residues. CDR3 sequence: CASRGGTVNYGYTF. In DNA form, the CDR3 reads TGTGCCTCCCGAGGGGGGACAGTCAACTATGGCTACACCTTC.

This clonotype was seen many times. The gene calls are TRBV5-1 and TRBJ2-1, with D tentatively TRBD1 or TRBD2 (5 bases each). The germline V gene has CDR1 SGHRS and CDR2 YFSETQ. This CDR3 contains 14 residues. The V end was cut by 2 bases, the J end by 10 bases, with 16 bases between. CDR3 DNA sequence: TGCGCCAGCAGCTTTGCGGCAGGGACCGGCGAGCAGTTCTTC. Protein product: CASSFAAGTGEQFF.

This clonotype was seen at least ten times. The chain links TRBV20-1 to TRBJ2-3, with D unclear. The CDR3 covers 12 residues. CDR1 is DFQATT and CDR2 is SNEGSKA in the germline V gene (reference sequence). The V and J ends lost 3 bases and 2 bases respectively, with 6 bases between them. CDR3 region: CSASADTDTQYF. CDR3 DNA sequence: TGCAGTGCTAGCGCAGACACAGATACGCAGTATTTT.

Comment on this clonotype: This sequence may be a read error, since a much larger clone differs from it by one base. The rearrangement joins TRBV12-3 or TRBV12-4 to TRBJ1-6; D call uncertain. CDR3 length: 13 amino acids. V lost 0 bases and J lost 8, with 5 bases in between. Written as DNA, the CDR3 is TGTGCCAGCAGTTTAGCGCGAGATTCACCCCTCCACTTT. Its translation is CASSLARDSPLHF.

The gene calls are TRBV4-1 and TRBJ1-1; no firm D call. Per germline, CDR1 MGHRA and CDR2 YSYEKL. Trimming took off 0 bases at V and 10 bases at J, with 12 bases between the two ends. The CDR3 sequence is 13 residues long. CDR3 protein: CASSQDQVLTAFF. CDR3 DNA sequence: TGCGCCAGCAGCCAAGATCAGGTACTGACAGCTTTCTTT.

This clonotype came up many times. The rearrangement links TRBV5-1 to TRBJ2-1; TRBD2 aligns across 10 bases. The CDR3 length is 17 residues. Germline assignment: CDR1 SGHRS and CDR2 YFSETQ. J was trimmed by 0 bases and V by 4 bases; bases with no gene match: 7. The CDR3: CASSPTSGNFSYNEQFF. The CDR3 DNA reads as TGCGCCAGCAGCCCTACTAGCGGGAATTTCTCCTACAATGAGCAGTTCTTC.

Worth noting for this clonotype: A read error may explain this, as a much larger clone is one base away. The chain employs TRBV7-9 and TRBJ1-1, with 8 nucleotides matching TRBD1. The CDR3 is made up of 15 amino acids. Per germline, CDR1 SEHNR and CDR2 FQNEAQ (reference sequence). The CDR3 DNA follows: TGTGCCAGCAGCTTAAAACAGGGGGTGAACACTGAAGCTCTCTTT. It encodes CASSLKQGVNTEALF.

A word on this clonotype: This may be a read error: a much more frequent sequence differs by one nucleotide. The J gene is TRBJ2-1, the V gene TRBV5-1; 7 nucleotides agree with TRBD2. CDR3 size: 15 residues. V was clipped by 5 bases and J by 2 bases; unmatched bases: 7. Germline CDR1 reads SGHRS; CDR2 reads YFSETQ. The CDR3: CASSHGLVAYNEQFF. The DNA of the CDR3 is TGCGCCAGCAGTCACGGACTAGTGGCCTACAATGAGCAGTTCTTC.

This rearrangement joins TRBV6-5 to TRBJ2-3, with D unclear. V lost 8 bases and J lost 0, with 6 bases in between. This CDR3 comprises 12 residues. Germline loops: CDR1 MNHEY, CDR2 SVGAGI. The DNA for the CDR3 is TGTGCCAGCGGGTCTAGCACAGATACGCAGTATTTT. This encodes CASGSSTDTQYF.

This clonotype was observed many times. For the CDR3, the DNA is TGTGCCAGCAGCTTAGAGTCACTCAATGAGCAGTTCTTC. Amino acid sequence: CASSLESLNEQFF. The chain links TRBV7-9 to TRBJ2-1; D gene uncertain. CDR1 is SEHNR, CDR2 FQNEAQ, per germline (reference sequence). The V gene lost 1 base and the J gene lost 6 bases, with 7 bases spanning the gap. The CDR3 consists of 13 residues.

This clonotype was detected ten times or more. The gene calls are TRBV5-1 and TRBJ2-2, with 12 bases that match TRBD2. Looked up from germline, CDR1 is SGHRS and CDR2 is YFSETQ. The CDR3 spans 16 residues. Germline trimming cut 4 bases from V and 6 bases from J; bases unmatched to any gene: 7. The DNA of the CDR3 is TGCGCCAGCAGCCCATGGACTAGCGGGACTCCCGGGGAGCTGTTTTTT. Protein sequence: CASSPWTSGTPGELFF. Looking up the rest from reference TRBV5-1 and TRBJ2-2 gives the full variable domain: KAGVTQTPRYLIKTRGQQVTLSCSPISGHRSVSWYQQTPGQGLQFLFEYFSETQRNKGNFPGRFSGRQFSNSRSEMNVSTLELGDSALYLCASSPWTSGTPGELFFGEGSRLTVL.

This clonotype appeared a few times. V gene TRBV4-2 combines with J gene TRBJ2-2; tentative D call: TRBD2 (6 bases). This CDR3 region has 20 residues. In germline, CDR1 is LGHNA, CDR2 YNFKEQ. V was clipped by 0 bases and J by 6 bases, with 26 bases between them. The CDR3 region is CASSQDLGSRITNRAGELFF. CDR3 nucleotides: TGTGCCAGCAGCCAAGATCTCGGGAGTCGGATAACCAACCGGGCCGGGGAGCTGTTTTTT.

This clonotype was seen at least ten times. The V gene is TRBV10-3, the J gene TRBJ2-7; D ambiguous. The CDR3 spans 13 residues. Per germline, CDR1 ENHRY and CDR2 SYGVKD. V lost 2 bases and J lost 2, with 7 bases in between. The CDR3 loop is CAISEGQPYEQYF. The CDR3 DNA sequence: TGTGCCATCAGTGAGGGGCAGCCCTACGAGCAGTACTTC.

The chain joins TRBV2 to TRBJ2-7; no clear D gene. This CDR3 is built from 11 residues. Germline V gene data show CDR1 as SNHLY and CDR2 as FYNNEI. V lost 5 bases and J 4 bases, leaving 6 bases between the germline ends. This chain's CDR3 is CASSKEYEQYF. Written as DNA, the CDR3 is TGTGCCAGCAGTAAAGAATACGAGCAGTACTTC.

Many counts were recorded for this clonotype. This sequence joins TRBV7-4 and TRBJ1-1; D gene unclear. The V end was cut by 10 bases, the J end by 6 bases, with 21 bases between. The CDR3 consists of 14 residues. Germline CDR1 and CDR2: SGHVT and SQSDAQ. DNA for the CDR3: TGTGCCACCCCCCGATTGTGGGCAGAGGCTGAAGCTTTCTTT. Protein product: CATPRLWAEAEAFF.

This clonotype was observed at least ten times. V usage is TRBV5-6 and J usage is TRBJ1-5, with D uncertain. The length of the CDR3 is 18 residues. V was cut by 1 base and J by 0 bases, with 17 bases left in between. CDR1 is SGHDT, CDR2 YYEEEE, per germline. The CDR3 region has the DNA TGTGCCAGCAGCTTGACCGCGCACAGTTCTTATAGCAATCAGCCCCAGCATTTT. Amino acid sequence: CASSLTAHSSYSNQPQHF.

This clonotype was seen ten or more times. This chain connects TRBV15 to TRBJ2-3; D is unresolved. The CDR3 totals 17 residues. Trimming left V 4 bases short and J 4 bases short, with 21 bases between. In germline, CDR1 is LNHNV, CDR2 YYDKDF (reference sequence). CDR3 sequence: CATSIYGARKVPDTQYF. As DNA, the CDR3 is TGTGCCACCAGCATCTACGGTGCCAGGAAGGTCCCAGATACGCAGTATTTT.

This clonotype was observed at least ten times. This rearrangement joins TRBV2 to TRBJ2-1; 13 bases align to TRBD2. From germline, CDR1 is SNHLY and CDR2 FYNNEI. The CDR3 is made up of 14 amino acids. V lost 5 bases, J lost 13 bases, and 8 bases stayed unmatched. This CDR3 reads CASSRTSGRTPQFF. CDR3 bases: TGTGCCAGCAGTCGGACTAGCGGGAGAACCCCTCAGTTCTTC.